What follows are 11 T cell receptor beta chains derived from one specimen sequenced in a study of T-cell memory formation after mild COVID-19. TCRdb fed the 5' RACE reads into MiXCR, producing one record per CDR3 protein. Of tens of thousands of distinct CDR3 sequences detected, around 12% appear once; the ten largest clones hold approximately 25%. The sequencing input was PBMCs or a T cell subset sorted from them (not recorded which). Source of these receptors: a man aged 18 to 29 who had mild COVID-19 (a few samples of this study predate the infection). Cell type and time point are not known.

This clonotype was counted only a few times. The CDR3: CASSFLTGGSEQYF. The CDR3 nucleotides read TGCGCCAGCAGCTTTCTTACAGGGGGCTCCGAGCAGTACTTC. The V gene is TRBV5-1, the J gene TRBJ2-7, with 9 bases identical to TRBD1. CDR3 size: 14 residues. The germline CDR1 and CDR2 sequences are SGHRS and YFSETQ. Trimming at V came to 2 bases and at J to 6 bases, leaving 6 bases not matched to a gene.

This clonotype was seen a few times. The J gene is TRBJ1-5, the V gene TRBV28; 9 nucleotides agree with TRBD1. Germline V gene sequence: CDR1 MDHEN, CDR2 SYDVKM. The CDR3 totals 15 residues. The junction had 8 bases not matched to a gene; V was cut back by 5 bases and J by 6 bases. The CDR3 is CASSTTGQGRQPQHF. Written as DNA, the CDR3 is TGTGCCAGCAGTACCACTGGACAGGGGCGTCAGCCCCAGCATTTT. Combining the CDR3 with reference TRBV28 and TRBJ1-5 gives the whole variable domain DVKVTQSSRYLVKRTGEKVFLECVQDMDHENMFWYRQDPGLGLRLIYFSYDVKMKEKGDIPEGYSVSREKKERFSLILESASTNQTSMYLCASSTTGQGRQPQHFGDGTRLSIL.

The chain has TRBV12-3 or TRBV12-4 and TRBJ1-1; D is undetermined. The V and J ends lost 5 bases and 4 bases respectively, with 11 bases between them. The CDR3 spans 13 residues. Here the CDR3 reads CASSNLPGTEAFF. The CDR3 DNA reads as TGTGCCAGCAGTAACCTTCCCGGCACTGAAGCTTTCTTT.

The chain recombines TRBV4-3 with TRBJ2-1, with 9 bases identical to TRBD1. The germline V gene has CDR1 LGHNA and CDR2 YSLEER. Unmatched junction bases numbered 6, after V lost 4 bases and J lost 5 bases. CDR3 length: 15 residues. The CDR3 bases are TGCGCCAGCAGCCCGAGGGACAGGGAAAACAATGAGCAGTTCTTC. Encoded protein: CASSPRDRENNEQFF.

There are a few counts of this clonotype. The J gene is TRBJ2-1, the V gene TRBV20-1; D call uncertain. Germline V CDR1 and CDR2: DFQATT, SNEGSKA (reference sequence). The V end lost 3 bases, the J end lost 0 bases, and 9 bases lay between the germline ends. CDR3 length: 14 amino acids. The DNA of the CDR3 is TGCAGTGCTAGTCCACCCTCCTCCTACAATGAGCAGTTCTTC. Encoded protein: CSASPPSSYNEQFF.

The CDR3 spells CASSHLEVAGGPTDTQYF. The CDR3 bases are TGTGCCAGCAGCCACCTGGAGGTAGCGGGGGGGCCCACAGATACGCAGTATTTT. The chain links TRBV3-1 to TRBJ2-3; 11 positions match TRBD2. V was pared by 3 bases and J by 2 bases, with 10 bases of the junction left unmatched. Germline loops: CDR1 LGHDT, CDR2 YNNKEL (reference sequence). The CDR3 runs to 18 residues.

The rearrangement uses TRBV20-1 and TRBJ1-5; D possibly corresponds to TRBD1 (6 bases). The ends were cut back, 0 bases at V and 6 bases at J, with 15 bases in the middle. Germline values: CDR1 DFQATT, CDR2 SNEGSKA (reference sequence). CDR3 size: 15 residues. The CDR3: CSARDKGTRGQPQHF. The CDR3 DNA is TGCAGTGCTAGAGATAAAGGGACAAGAGGTCAGCCCCAGCATTTT.

The count of this clonotype is one. The V gene is TRBV3-1, the J gene TRBJ1-1; tentatively, D is TRBD1 (6 bases). The CDR3 spans 14 residues. Germline V lookup: CDR1 LGHDT, CDR2 YNNKEL (reference sequence). V gave up 5 bases and J gave up 1 base, with 11 bases separating them. Written as DNA, the CDR3 is TGTGCCAGCAGCTGGACAGTGAAGAACACTGAAGCTTTCTTT. It codes for CASSWTVKNTEAFF.

This clonotype was recorded many times. The chain employs TRBV7-8 and TRBJ2-7; perhaps TRBD1 as D (6 bases). CDR1 is SGHVS and CDR2 is FQNEAQ in the germline V gene. The CDR3 loop spans 12 amino acids. The ends were cut back, 8 bases at V and 2 bases at J, with 10 bases in the middle. For the CDR3, the DNA is TGTGCCAGCCCTAAGGGGGCCTACGAGCAGTACGTC. This gives the protein CASPKGAYEQYV.

The gene calls are TRBV6-2 or TRBV6-3 and TRBJ2-7; D not certain. The V gene lost 6 bases and the J gene lost 6 bases, with 12 bases spanning the gap. The CDR3 totals 12 residues. The germline V gene encodes CDR1 MNHEY and CDR2 SVGEGT. CDR3 nucleotide sequence: TGTGCCAGCAGGAGGTTGAGCCTCGAGCAGTACTTC. Amino acid sequence: CASRRLSLEQYF.

By sample fraction, this clonotype is medium-sized. The chain couples TRBV7-2 to TRBJ2-5; no reliable D call. Trimming stripped 4 bases from V and 5 bases from J, with 14 bases between. The CDR3 has 14 residues. The germline V gene encodes CDR1 SGHTA and CDR2 FQGNSA. CDR3 loop: CASSYRFGSETQYF. The CDR3 region has the DNA TGTGCCAGCAGCTACCGATTTGGGTCGGAGACCCAGTACTTC.